Listed below are T cell receptor beta chains from one sample, sequenced in a study of blood T cell repertoires in COVID-19. Using immunoSEQ multiplex PCR, the repertoire was profiled, and TCRdb retains in-frame clones only, with some absent. Of roughly 50,000 clones in the sample, 70% to 90% were seen once. The sample comprised peripheral blood. These receptors all stem from an elderly woman with acute or convalescent COVID-19. CDR3s include the opening cysteine and the closing phenylalanine or tryptophan. A D gene is named only where the DNA matches it firmly. Only some rows state a clone size, as once, few, many or a class for expanded clones.

size	V	D	J	CDR3	DNA
-	TRBV7-3	TRBD1	TRBJ2-2	CASSAGTGRDTGELFF	TGTGCCAGCAGCGCGGGGACAGGGCGGGACACCGGGGAGCTGTTTTTT
-	TRBV5-1	-	TRBJ2-7	CASSLTGAYEQYF	TGCGCCAGCAGCTTGACAGGAGCCTACGAGCAGTACTTC
-	TRBV27	-	TRBJ2-6	CASSLREPSGANVLTF	TGTGCCAGCAGTTTACGGGAACCCTCTGGGGCCAACGTCCTGACTTTC
-	TRBV7-9	TRBD2	TRBJ2-3	CASSPGTSGVTDTQYF	TGTGCCAGCAGCCCCGGGACTAGCGGGGTCACAGATACGCAGTATTTT
-	TRBV3-1/TRBV3-2	-	TRBJ1-6	CASSQVAGRDNSPLHF	TGTGCCAGCAGCCAAGTCGCGGGACGGGATAATTCACCCCTCCACTTT
-	TRBV7-3	TRBD1	TRBJ2-1	CASSFPGQGLGEQFF	TGTGCCAGCAGCTTTCCGGGACAGGGTCTAGGAGAGCAGTTCTTC
once	TRBV30	-	TRBJ1-1	CAWSVRGTEAFF	TGTGCCTGGAGTGTACGGGGCACTGAAGCTTTCTTT
-	TRBV6-6	TRBD2	TRBJ2-7	CASRPAGGGEQYF	TGTGCCAGCAGGCCAGCTGGGGGGGGAGAGCAGTACTTC
few	TRBV2	-	TRBJ2-7	CASRRVSYEQYF	TGTGCCAGCAGGCGGGTGTCCTACGAGCAGTACTTC
-	TRBV4-1	TRBD1	TRBJ1-2	CASSQTGTGGYGYTF	TGCGCCAGCAGCCAGACCGGGACAGGGGGCTATGGCTACACCTTC
-	TRBV24-1	TRBD1	TRBJ2-5	CATSAGTGGQETQYF	TGTGCCACCAGTGCTGGGACAGGGGGTCAAGAGACCCAGTACTTC
-	TRBV27	TRBD2	TRBJ2-1	CASSPGTSGGLYNEQFF	TGTGCCAGCAGTCCCGGGACTAGCGGGGGGCTTTACAATGAGCAGTTCTTC
-	TRBV12-5	TRBD1	TRBJ1-2	CASGLTGDGYTF	TGTGCTAGTGGACTGACAGGGGATGGCTACACCTTC
-	TRBV4-2	TRBD1	TRBJ2-7	CASSQFGTAAYEQYF	TGTGCCAGCAGCCAATTTGGGACAGCCGCCTACGAGCAGTACTTC
-	TRBV11-2	-	TRBJ1-1	CASSFPKMEAFF	TGTGCCAGCAGCTTTCCAAAAATGGAAGCTTTCTTT
once	TRBV19	TRBD1	TRBJ1-4	CATRPGTDNEKLFF	TGTGCCACCAGACCCGGGACAGATAATGAAAAACTGTTTTTT
-	TRBV30	-	TRBJ2-7	CAWMADTYEQYF	TGTGCCTGGATGGCTGATACCTACGAGCAGTACTTC
-	TRBV14	-	TRBJ2-6	CASSQGAKAGTGANVLTF	TGTGCCAGCAGCCAAGGGGCTAAAGCGGGTACCGGGGCCAACGTCCTGACTTTC
-	TRBV6-5	-	TRBJ1-1	CASSSTSGADTEAFF	TGTGCCAGCAGTTCCACGAGTGGGGCGGACACTGAAGCTTTCTTT
-	TRBV18	-	TRBJ2-5	CASSLGPQETQYF	TGTGCCAGCTCCCTGGGCCCACAAGAGACCCAGTACTTC
-	TRBV18	-	TRBJ2-5	CASSRDFQETQYF	TGTGCCAGCTCACGGGACTTCCAAGAGACCCAGTACTTC
-	TRBV6-1	-	TRBJ1-6	CASSEATAQNSPLHF	TGTGCCAGCAGTGAAGCCACCGCTCAGAATTCACCCCTCCACTTT
-	TRBV21-1	-	TRBJ2-7	CASSKGISYEQYF	TGTGCCAGCAGCAAAGGTATCTCCTACGAGCAGTACTTC
-	TRBV25-1	-	TRBJ2-7	CASSELQGGEQYF	TGTGCCAGCAGTGAATTGCAGGGAGGCGAGCAGTACTTC
-	TRBV5-6	TRBD2	TRBJ2-7	CASSTLGRGVSYEQYF	TGTGCCAGCAGCACCTTGGGGCGGGGGGTCTCCTACGAGCAGTACTTC
few	TRBV30	TRBD1	TRBJ2-2	CAWKSDRANTGELFF	TGTGCCTGGAAGTCGGACAGGGCGAACACCGGGGAGCTGTTTTTT
-	TRBV7-9	TRBD2	TRBJ2-5	CASSLGVSGGPETQYF	TGTGCCAGCAGCTTAGGGGTTAGCGGGGGCCCAGAGACCCAGTACTTC
-	TRBV5-6	-	TRBJ1-5	CASSLRGWGNQPQHF	TGTGCCAGCAGCTTGCGGGGATGGGGCAATCAGCCCCAGCATTTT
-	TRBV27	TRBD2	TRBJ2-1	CASSLSSGGIDEQFF	TGTGCCAGCAGTTTATCCAGCGGGGGGATAGATGAGCAGTTCTTC
-	TRBV7-8	-	TRBJ1-6	CASSSSESGDNSPLHF	TGTGCCAGCAGCTCATCCGAGTCAGGGGATAATTCACCCCTCCACTTT
-	TRBV6-5	TRBD1	TRBJ1-1	CASRRDRENTEAFF	TGTGCCAGCAGACGGGACAGGGAGAACACTGAAGCTTTCTTT
few	TRBV7-9	TRBD1	TRBJ1-1	CASSSNRGLDTEAFF	TGTGCCAGCAGCTCAAACAGGGGGCTGGACACTGAAGCTTTCTTT
-	TRBV7-9	TRBD1	TRBJ1-5	CASSSTGGGLNQPQHF	TGTGCCAGCAGCTCCACAGGGGGTGGCCTCAATCAGCCCCAGCATTTT
few	TRBV3-1/TRBV3-2	-	TRBJ2-1	CASSQDQPSQRGEQFF	TGTGCCAGCAGCCAAGATCAGCCTAGTCAAAGAGGTGAGCAGTTCTTC
-	TRBV7-2	TRBD2	TRBJ2-1	CASSLVLAGADEQFF	TGTGCCAGCAGCTTAGTTCTAGCGGGGGCAGATGAGCAGTTCTTC
-	TRBV2	-	TRBJ2-5	CASSVLGRETQYF	TGTGCCAGCAGTGTCTTAGGGAGAGAGACCCAGTACTTC
-	TRBV6-5	-	TRBJ1-6	CASSYTGTSPLHF	TGTGCCAGCAGCTATACAGGGACCTCACCCCTCCACTTT
-	TRBV5-1	TRBD1	TRBJ2-1	CASSLGQGGYNEQFF	TGCGCCAGCAGCTTGGGACAGGGGGGTTACAATGAGCAGTTCTTC
-	TRBV18	TRBD2	TRBJ2-3	CASSPQRGSTDTQYF	TGTGCCAGCTCACCGCAGCGGGGGTCCACAGATACGCAGTATTTT
few	TRBV5-6	-	TRBJ1-4	CASSFGGWTNEKLFF	TGTGCCAGCAGCTTCGGCGGGTGGACTAATGAAAAACTGTTTTTT
-	TRBV6-1	TRBD2	TRBJ2-7	CASRLSGGSTYEQYF	TGTGCCAGCAGACTTAGCGGGGGGTCCACCTACGAGCAGTACTTC
-	TRBV28	-	TRBJ1-5	CASTLWGDSNQPQHF	TGTGCCAGCACCCTGTGGGGGGATAGCAATCAGCCCCAGCATTTT
-	TRBV11-2	-	TRBJ1-5	CASSFRRGDLSNQPQHF	TGTGCCAGCAGCTTCCGGCGTGGAGACCTGAGCAATCAGCCCCAGCATTTT
-	TRBV18	TRBD1	TRBJ1-2	CASSLGATGGANGYTF	TGTGCCAGCTCACTAGGCGCGACAGGGGGCGCGAATGGCTACACCTTC
-	TRBV7-3	-	TRBJ1-1	CASSLFPGSEAFF	TGTGCCAGCAGCTTATTTCCGGGGTCTGAAGCTTTCTTT
once	TRBV4-1	TRBD2	TRBJ2-2	CASSREPGLAGPNTGELFF	TGCGCCAGCAGCCGAGAACCGGGACTAGCGGGGCCTAACACCGGGGAGCTGTTTTTT
-	TRBV5-1	TRBD1	TRBJ1-4	CASSPAGTENEKLFF	TGCGCCAGCAGCCCGGCCGGGACAGAGAATGAAAAACTGTTTTTT
-	TRBV11-2	TRBD1	TRBJ2-1	CASSSMGQGTDEQFF	TGTGCCAGCAGTTCCATGGGACAGGGTACAGATGAGCAGTTCTTC
-	TRBV18	TRBD1	TRBJ1-3	CASSPGTGGGNTIYF	TGTGCCAGCTCACCCGGGACAGGTGGTGGAAACACCATATATTTT
-	TRBV7-2	-	TRBJ2-2	CASSSGWANTGELFF	TGTGCCAGCTCCTCCGGGTGGGCGAACACCGGGGAGCTGTTTTTT
-	TRBV5-6	TRBD2	TRBJ2-7	CASSLGWGGNEQYF	TGTGCCAGCAGCTTGGGATGGGGGGGAAACGAGCAGTACTTC
-	TRBV19	-	TRBJ1-5	CASSGRDSSNQPQHF	TGTGCCAGTAGTGGACGGGATTCTAGCAATCAGCCCCAGCATTTT
-	TRBV12-3/TRBV12-4	-	TRBJ2-7	CASSLSGSEQYF	TGTGCCAGCAGCCTCTCGGGTAGTGAGCAGTACTTC
-	TRBV6-5	-	TRBJ2-4	CASSYRQSGKNIQYF	TGTGCCAGCAGTTACCGACAGTCCGGCAAAAACATTCAGTACTTC
-	TRBV6-1	-	TRBJ1-5	CASSERVFRQPQHF	TGTGCCAGCAGTGAGAGGGTGTTTAGGCAGCCCCAGCATTTT